These T cell receptor beta chains were read from a single sample in a study of blood T cell repertoires in COVID-19. Method: immunoSEQ multiplex PCR; TCRdb's copy keeps in-frame clones and lacks some. Here the sample spans 130,000 or so clones, approximately 84% being singletons. The sample taken for sequencing was peripheral blood. Receptor source: a woman at least 80 years old with acute or convalescent COVID-19. CDR3s include the opening cysteine and the closing phenylalanine or tryptophan. Fields, in order: CDR3 protein, CDR3 DNA, J gene, clone size, D gene, V gene. A D gene is named only where the DNA matches it firmly. Clone sizes are given selectively: once, few, many, or a class where the clone is expanded.

CDR3: CASRGLANTDTQYF
DNA: TGTGCCAGCAGGGGACTAGCTAACACAGATACGCAGTATTTT
J: TRBJ2-3
size: NA
D: TRBD2
V: TRBV2

CDR3: CASSQTGVETGELFF
DNA: TGCGCCAGCAGCCAAACAGGGGTCGAAACCGGGGAGCTGTTTTTT
J: TRBJ2-2
size: NA
D: TRBD1
V: TRBV4-3

CDR3: CASSRAGGYNEQFF
DNA: TGTGCCAGCAGTAGGGCAGGGGGCTACAATGAGCAGTTCTTC
J: TRBJ2-1
size: NA
D: TRBD1
V: TRBV6-5

CDR3: CASSPLTGGSNTEAFF
DNA: TGTGCCAGCAGCCCCCTCACAGGGGGGTCGAACACTGAAGCTTTCTTT
J: TRBJ1-1
size: NA
D: TRBD1
V: TRBV7-8

CDR3: CASSGTGNTIYF
DNA: TGTGCCAGCAGCGGGACAGGAAACACCATATATTTT
J: TRBJ1-3
size: NA
D: NA
V: TRBV9

CDR3: CASSLMRHLNTEAFF
DNA: TGTGCCAGCAGCTTGATGCGACATTTGAACACTGAGGCTTTCTTT
J: TRBJ1-1
size: NA
D: NA
V: TRBV7-2

CDR3: CASSWASGEQYF
DNA: TGTGCCAGCAGTTGGGCTAGCGGAGAGCAGTACTTC
J: TRBJ2-7
size: once
D: TRBD2
V: TRBV6-2/TRBV6-3

CDR3: CASSLGYRGLSTEAFF
DNA: TGTGCCAGTAGTCTTGGTTATCGAGGTTTGAGCACTGAAGCTTTCTTT
J: TRBJ1-1
size: NA
D: NA
V: TRBV19

CDR3: CASSPRGGGRHTEAFF
DNA: TGTGCCAGCAGCCCCAGGGGTGGGGGCAGACACACTGAAGCTTTCTTT
J: TRBJ1-1
size: NA
D: NA
V: TRBV7-2

CDR3: CASSFRTSGRASDYEQYF
DNA: TGTGCCAGCAGCTTCAGGACTAGCGGGAGGGCCTCTGACTACGAGCAGTACTTC
J: TRBJ2-7
size: NA
D: TRBD2
V: TRBV7-2

CDR3: CASIPGGEANSPLHF
DNA: TGTGCCAGCATACCTGGGGGGGAGGCTAATTCACCCCTCCACTTT
J: TRBJ1-6
size: NA
D: NA
V: TRBV21-1

CDR3: CASTGGRGGSDTQYF
DNA: TGTGCCAGTACCGGCGGGCGGGGGGGATCAGATACGCAGTATTTT
J: TRBJ2-3
size: once
D: TRBD2
V: TRBV19

CDR3: CASSQSQHRDVGNEQFF
DNA: TGCGCCAGCAGCCAATCGCAACACAGGGACGTGGGGAATGAGCAGTTCTTC
J: TRBJ2-1
size: NA
D: NA
V: TRBV4-3

CDR3: CASTFTGRGRGTEAFF
DNA: TGTGCCAGCACCTTCACCGGGCGGGGTAGGGGCACTGAAGCTTTCTTT
J: TRBJ1-1
size: few
D: NA
V: TRBV7-9

CDR3: CASRFSQGAAEAFF
DNA: TGTGCCAGCCGATTCTCCCAGGGGGCGGCTGAAGCTTTCTTT
J: TRBJ1-1
size: NA
D: TRBD1
V: TRBV27

CDR3: CASSHGPKNSPLHF
DNA: TGTGCCAGCTCACATGGGCCCAAAAATTCACCCCTCCACTTT
J: TRBJ1-6
size: once
D: NA
V: TRBV18

CDR3: CASSIVAGVQNIQYF
DNA: TGTGCCAGTAGTATAGTGGCGGGAGTCCAAAACATTCAGTACTTC
J: TRBJ2-4
size: NA
D: TRBD2
V: TRBV19

CDR3: CASSLLTSGVYNEQFF
DNA: TGTGCCAGCAGCCTCCTGACTAGCGGGGTCTACAATGAGCAGTTCTTC
J: TRBJ2-1
size: few
D: TRBD2
V: TRBV7-8

CDR3: CASSLDTGRATF
DNA: TGTGCCAGCAGCTTGGATACAGGCCGGGCCACCTTC
J: TRBJ1-2
size: NA
D: NA
V: TRBV5-6

CDR3: CASSMQGVGQPQHF
DNA: TGTGCCAGTAGTATGCAGGGGGTAGGTCAGCCCCAGCATTTT
J: TRBJ1-5
size: once
D: TRBD1
V: TRBV19

CDR3: CASSLDRGEFGTIYF
DNA: TGTGCCAGCAGCTTAGACAGGGGCGAATTTGGCACCATATATTTT
J: TRBJ1-3
size: NA
D: TRBD1
V: TRBV7-9

CDR3: CASSLGQANYGYTF
DNA: TGTGCCAGCAGCTTAGGACAGGCTAACTATGGCTACACCTTC
J: TRBJ1-2
size: NA
D: NA
V: TRBV7-8

CDR3: CAWSLGQGGYGYTF
DNA: TGTGCCTGGAGCCTGGGACAGGGCGGCTATGGCTACACCTTC
J: TRBJ1-2
size: NA
D: TRBD1
V: TRBV30

CDR3: CASSEFSVIEQYF
DNA: TGTGCCAGCAGTGAATTCAGCGTTATCGAGCAGTACTTC
J: TRBJ2-7
size: NA
D: NA
V: TRBV6-1

CDR3: CASSYSGGQTYEQYF
DNA: TGTGCCAGCAGTTACAGCGGGGGGCAGACCTACGAGCAGTACTTC
J: TRBJ2-7
size: NA
D: TRBD2
V: TRBV6-6